These T cell receptor beta chains were read from a single sample in a study of beta chain features in type 1 diabetes. Sequencing was performed with immunoSEQ multiplex PCR; in TCRdb, only in-frame clones are kept and a portion is missing. The sample shows some 700,000 clones, around an eighth of them seen only once. What was sequenced was naive CD4+ T cells from blood. These receptors all stem from a man younger than 35 with type 1 diabetes. The CDR3 runs from the conserved cysteine through the conserved F or W. A D gene is named only where the DNA matches it firmly. Not every row has a clone size; where given, it reads once, few, many or a size class.

TRBJ1-1 NA 13 TRBV2 NA CASSALVRVVAFF TGTGCCAGCAGTGCGCTGGTCCGGGTGGTAGCTTTCTTT
TRBJ1-2 few 12 TRBV30 TRBD1 CAWGQGWSGYTF TGTGCCTGGGGACAGGGATGGAGCGGCTACACCTTC
TRBJ2-7 few 13 TRBV2 NA CASSDRITYEQYF TGTGCCAGCAGTGACCGCATCACCTACGAGCAGTACTTC
TRBJ2-5 few 14 TRBV6-5 NA CASSRIGTPETQYF TGTGCCAGCAGCCGGATCGGTACCCCGGAGACCCAGTACTTC
TRBJ1-4 few 13 TRBV6-5 NA CASKMGGWEKLFF TGTGCCAGCAAAATGGGCGGGTGGGAAAAACTGTTTTTT
TRBJ1-6 few 14 TRBV7-9 NA CASSPPGPSIPLHF TGTGCCAGCAGCCCTCCAGGGCCCTCCATCCCCCTCCACTTT
TRBJ1-1 few 14 TRBV18 NA CASSLGTLNTEAFF TGTGCCAGCTCACTGGGGACGCTGAACACTGAAGCTTTCTTT
TRBJ2-6 many 16 TRBV10-3 NA CAISESQSSGANVLTF TGTGCCATCAGTGAGTCACAGAGCTCTGGGGCCAACGTCCTGACTTTC
TRBJ2-3 few 14 TRBV28 TRBD2 CASVSGGATDTQYF TGTGCCAGCGTTAGCGGGGGGGCGACAGATACGCAGTATTTT
TRBJ1-2 few 19 TRBV12-5 NA CASGLVSPQGPLANYGYTF TGTGCTAGTGGTTTGGTATCCCCTCAAGGTCCCTTAGCTAACTATGGCTACACCTTC
TRBJ2-1 NA 17 TRBV18 TRBD2 CASSRGLAGASYNEQFF TGTGCCAGCTCACGCGGACTAGCGGGGGCCTCCTACAATGAGCAGTTCTTC
TRBJ2-2 NA 17 TRBV18 TRBD1 CASSPIAGQANTGELFF TGTGCCAGCTCACCCATTGCGGGACAGGCGAACACCGGGGAGCTGTTTTTT
TRBJ1-4 few 13 TRBV10-3 NA CAISESADEKLFF TGTGCCATCAGTGAGTCGGCAGATGAAAAACTGTTTTTT
TRBJ1-2 few 15 TRBV9 TRBD1 CASSGGQVVSYGYTF TGTGCCAGCAGCGGGGGACAGGTCGTTAGCTATGGCTACACCTTC
TRBJ2-7 NA 12 TRBV30 NA CAWKGLTYEQYF TGTGCCTGGAAAGGACTTACTTACGAGCAGTACTTC
TRBJ1-1 NA 15 TRBV10-3 NA CAISEEGKVNTEAFF TGTGCCATCAGTGAGGAGGGGAAGGTGAACACTGAAGCTTTCTTT
TRBJ2-4 few 11 TRBV29-1 NA CSDMTENIQYF TGCAGCGATATGACAGAAAACATTCAGTACTTC
TRBJ2-2 few 15 TRBV9 TRBD1 CASSGGQGADGELFF TGTGCCAGCAGCGGCGGACAGGGGGCTGACGGGGAGCTGTTTTTT
TRBJ2-1 few 15 TRBV10-3 NA CAISEGTQLDNEQFF TGTGCCATCAGTGAAGGGACTCAACTAGACAATGAGCAGTTCTTC
TRBJ1-2 once 17 TRBV25-1 NA CASSESGRMIGNYGYTF TGTGCCAGCAGTGAATCCGGCAGGATGATTGGAAACTATGGCTACACCTTC
TRBJ2-5 once 14 TRBV11-2 NA CASSLGRLQETQYF TGTGCCAGCAGCCTGGGACGGCTCCAAGAGACCCAGTACTTC
TRBJ1-6 few 13 TRBV18 NA CASSPNSNSPLHF TGTGCCAGCTCACCGAACAGTAATTCACCCCTCCACTTT
TRBJ2-3 NA 13 TRBV29-1 TRBD1 CSVDDRARDTQYF TGCAGCGTCGACGACAGGGCGAGAGATACGCAGTATTTT
TRBJ1-1 NA 15 TRBV6-5 TRBD1 CASSYQGASSTEAFF TGTGCCAGCAGTTACCAGGGGGCGAGTAGCACTGAAGCTTTCTTT
TRBJ1-1 few 15 TRBV2 TRBD1 CASSEDRVPNTEAFF TGTGCCAGCAGTGAGGACAGGGTCCCGAACACTGAAGCTTTCTTT
TRBJ1-2 few 14 TRBV30 TRBD1 CAWSVGGADYGYTF TGTGCCTGGAGTGTAGGGGGCGCGGACTATGGCTACACCTTC
TRBJ1-6 NA 16 TRBV21-1 NA CASSKLFRVGSSPLHF TGTGCCAGCAGCAAATTGTTCAGGGTTGGAAGTTCACCCCTCCACTTT
TRBJ2-2 NA 15 TRBV5-4 TRBD2 CASSSAGTTAGELFF TGTGCCAGCAGCTCGGCCGGGACTACGGCCGGGGAGCTGTTTTTT
TRBJ1-1 NA 16 TRBV7-9 TRBD1 CASSLGDRVWNTEAFF TGTGCCAGCAGCTTAGGAGACAGGGTTTGGAACACTGAAGCTTTCTTT
TRBJ1-2 few 14 TRBV2 NA CASSNGRTNYGYTF TGTGCCAGCAGTAACGGCAGAACTAACTATGGCTACACCTTC
TRBJ1-4 NA 12 TRBV30 NA CAWSGTAEKLFF TGTGCCTGGAGTGGGACGGCTGAAAAACTGTTTTTT
TRBJ2-7 few 14 TRBV19 NA CASSIGQPWREQYF TGTGCCAGTAGTATAGGGCAGCCGTGGCGGGAGCAGTACTTC
TRBJ1-5 NA 13 TRBV30 NA CAWSVGVNQPQHF TGTGCCTGGAGTGTAGGAGTCAATCAGCCCCAGCATTTT
TRBJ1-2 few 15 TRBV9 NA CASSVGPGDNYGYTF TGTGCCAGCAGCGTGGGACCCGGGGATAACTATGGCTACACCTTC
TRBJ2-7 once 15 TRBV7-9 NA CASSLGPGQSYEQYF TGTGCCAGCAGCTTAGGTCCAGGGCAATCCTACGAGCAGTACTTC
TRBJ2-1 NA 17 TRBV5-1 NA CASSSGNRGITYNEQFF TGCGCCAGCAGCTCGGGGAACCGGGGGATAACCTACAATGAGCAGTTCTTC
TRBJ2-1 few 16 TRBV6-1 TRBD2 CASSESLAGPYNEQFF TGTGCCAGCAGTGAATCTCTAGCGGGGCCCTACAATGAGCAGTTCTTC
TRBJ2-2 NA 13 TRBV9 NA CASSVMSTGELFF TGTGCCAGCAGCGTTATGAGCACCGGGGAGCTGTTTTTT
TRBJ2-1 NA 14 TRBV12-5 NA CASGFQDRGNEQFF TGTGCTAGTGGTTTCCAAGATCGTGGGAATGAGCAGTTCTTC
TRBJ1-4 NA 14 TRBV2 TRBD1 CASSPGRGHEKLFF TGTGCCAGCAGCCCCGGGAGGGGGCATGAAAAACTGTTTTTT